This TCR beta chain was documented in a study of blood T cell repertoires in COVID-19. The wider study: From T cells, B-cell-depleted T cells, or PBMCs came the material, which was cDNA or gDNA.

Authors' methods: It was from reference gene primer amplification that nucleated cell counts were estimated. TCRdb's table, derived via immunoSEQ multiplex PCR, lists solely in-frame clones and lacks some. That table gives V, J and clone size, and the DNA gave D and trimming. The sample contains about 74,000 clones, under 85% of which appear only once. Germline CDR1 and CDR2: MNHEY and SMNVEV (reference sequence). This CDR3 spans 12 amino acids. V was pared by 6 bases and J by 7 bases, with 12 bases between. The rearrangement links TRBV27 to TRBJ1-1; maybe TRBD1 (5 bases). Sequencing input: peripheral blood. The clonotype comes from a human donor in a cohort sampled during active COVID-19. The DNA of the CDR3 is TGTGCCAGCAGACTGAGAACAGGTGAAGCTTTCTTT. It is translated as CASRLRTGEAFF.